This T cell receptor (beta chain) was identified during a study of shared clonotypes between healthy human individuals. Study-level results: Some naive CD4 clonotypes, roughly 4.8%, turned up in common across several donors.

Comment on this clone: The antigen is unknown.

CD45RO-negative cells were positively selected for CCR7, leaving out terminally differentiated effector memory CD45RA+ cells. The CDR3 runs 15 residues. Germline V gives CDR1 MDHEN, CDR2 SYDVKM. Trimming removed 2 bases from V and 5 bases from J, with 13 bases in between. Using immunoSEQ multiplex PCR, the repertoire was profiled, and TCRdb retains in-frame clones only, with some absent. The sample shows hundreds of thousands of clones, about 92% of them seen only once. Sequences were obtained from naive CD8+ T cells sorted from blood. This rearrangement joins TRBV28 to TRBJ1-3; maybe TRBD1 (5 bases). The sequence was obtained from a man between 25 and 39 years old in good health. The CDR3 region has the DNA TGTGCCAGCAGTTTAGGGACCCCCTGGAGAAACACCATATATTTT. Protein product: CASSLGTPWRNTIYF.